A selection of T cell receptor beta chains follows, all from one sample in a study of T cell changes during pregnancy in multiple sclerosis. TCRdb keeps only in-frame clones here, not all; method: immunoSEQ multiplex PCR. The sample includes approximately 73,000 clones, approximately 90% of them seen just once. Specimen: CD4+ T cells from peripheral blood mononuclear cells, collected before pregnancy. The receptors shown here come from a female donor with multiple sclerosis, enrolled in a pregnancy study. Both conserved end residues are part of each CDR3. Fields, in order: V gene, clone size, J gene, D gene, CDR3 protein, CDR3 DNA. A D gene is named only where the DNA matches it firmly. Some rows have no size entry. The others give once, few or many, or a class for an expanded clone.

>TRBV28|few|TRBJ2-1|NA
CASREQGNEQFF
TGTGCCAGCAGAGAACAGGGCAATGAGCAGTTCTTC
>TRBV29-1|NA|TRBJ2-3|TRBD2
CSELSGSMDTQYF
TGCAGCGAACTTAGCGGGAGTATGGATACGCAGTATTTT
>TRBV7-9|NA|TRBJ2-5|NA
CASSLGRGVEETQYF
TGTGCCAGCAGCCTGGGGAGGGGGGTTGAGGAGACCCAGTACTTC
>TRBV9|NA|TRBJ2-5|TRBD1
CASSAKGQDVETQYF
TGTGCCAGCAGCGCGAAGGGACAGGATGTTGAGACCCAGTACTTC
>TRBV30|NA|TRBJ2-1|TRBD1
CARQGASGNEQFF
TGTGCCCGGCAGGGGGCCAGCGGGAATGAGCAGTTCTTC
>TRBV7-9|NA|TRBJ1-1|TRBD1
CASSVGQGMNTEAFF
TGTGCCAGCAGCGTGGGACAGGGAATGAACACTGAAGCTTTCTTT
>TRBV7-3|NA|TRBJ1-2|NA
CASARGPSDGYTF
TGTGCCAGCGCCAGAGGGCCCTCCGATGGCTACACCTTC
>TRBV7-9|NA|TRBJ2-2|TRBD2
CASSPFTGGNTGELFF
TGTGCCAGCAGCCCATTCACGGGAGGGAACACCGGGGAGCTGTTTTTT
>TRBV30|NA|TRBJ2-2|NA
CAWTRAGAVYTGELFF
TGTGCCTGGACCCGGGCGGGCGCAGTTTACACCGGGGAGCTGTTTTTT
>TRBV28|NA|TRBJ2-7|NA
CASSPPAGSSYEQYF
TGTGCCAGCAGCCCCCCGGCGGGGAGCTCCTACGAGCAGTACTTC
>TRBV7-8|few|TRBJ1-3|NA
CASSPRGRGYVNTIYF
TGTGCCAGCAGCCCGCGTGGCAGGGGATATGTAAACACCATATATTTT
>TRBV5-1|NA|TRBJ2-3|TRBD1
CASSSTGGADTQYF
TGCGCCAGCAGCTCGACAGGGGGAGCGGATACGCAGTATTTT
>TRBV6-5|NA|TRBJ1-4|TRBD1
CASREDRGNEKLFF
TGTGCCAGCAGGGAGGACAGGGGAAATGAAAAACTGTTTTTT
>TRBV28|NA|TRBJ1-5|TRBD1
CASSFKIGTGSNQPQHF
TGTGCCAGCAGCTTTAAGATAGGGACAGGGAGCAATCAGCCCCAGCATTTT
>TRBV7-9|NA|TRBJ2-5|TRBD1
CASSQTGGGETQYF
TGTGCCAGCAGCCAGACAGGGGGCGGGGAGACCCAGTACTTC
>TRBV7-9|NA|TRBJ1-5|NA
CASSPHTGRGNQPQHF
TGTGCCAGCAGCCCGCATACGGGGCGGGGGAATCAGCCCCAGCATTTT
>TRBV7-2|NA|TRBJ2-1|TRBD2
CASSIERGAYNEQFF
TGTGCCAGCAGCATAGAGCGGGGGGCCTACAATGAGCAGTTCTTC
>TRBV11-2|NA|TRBJ2-5|TRBD1
CASSPWTGGRETQYF
TGTGCCAGCAGCCCCTGGACAGGGGGTAGGGAGACCCAGTACTTC
>TRBV30|NA|TRBJ1-3|TRBD1
CAWSVTGGSGNTIYF
TGTGCCTGGAGTGTCACAGGGGGCTCTGGAAACACCATATATTTT
>TRBV11-2|NA|TRBJ2-7|NA
CASSFSTASYGYEQYF
TGTGCCAGCAGCTTCTCGACAGCCAGTTATGGATACGAGCAGTACTTC
>TRBV2|NA|TRBJ1-5|TRBD1
CASSRDRGHQPQHF
TGTGCCAGCAGCCGTGACAGGGGGCATCAGCCCCAGCATTTT
>TRBV11-2|NA|TRBJ1-5|NA
CASSQGRNSNQPQHF
TGTGCCAGCAGCCAGGGCAGAAATAGCAATCAGCCCCAGCATTTT
>TRBV5-4|NA|TRBJ2-5|TRBD1
CASSQAGTGVVETQYF
TGTGCCAGCTCCCAAGCCGGGACAGGGGTTGTGGAGACCCAGTACTTC
>TRBV27|NA|TRBJ2-7|TRBD1
CASSRTGVYYEQYF
TGTGCCAGCAGTCGGACAGGGGTCTACTACGAGCAGTACTTC
>TRBV19|NA|TRBJ1-3|TRBD1
CATPTGNGNTIYF
TGTGCCACCCCGACAGGGAATGGAAACACCATATATTTT
>TRBV6-4|NA|TRBJ2-1|TRBD2
CASSDSLAGVDEQFF
TGTGCCAGCAGTGACTCCCTAGCGGGAGTAGATGAGCAGTTCTTC
>TRBV10-3|few|TRBJ1-1|TRBD1
CAISESTGVAEAFF
TGTGCCATCAGTGAGTCGACAGGGGTAGCTGAAGCTTTCTTT
>TRBV18|NA|TRBJ2-1|TRBD1
CASSQGQGYNEQFF
TGTGCCAGCTCCCAGGGACAGGGGTACAATGAGCAGTTCTTC
>TRBV6-5|NA|TRBJ1-1|NA
CASSRAGRGNTEAFF
TGTGCCAGCAGCCGAGCTGGGAGGGGAAACACTGAAGCTTTCTTT
>TRBV6-5|few|TRBJ1-1|TRBD1
CASSLDRAEAFF
TGTGCCAGCAGCCTTGACAGGGCTGAAGCTTTCTTT
>TRBV11-2|NA|TRBJ1-2|NA
CASSLGTGRGYTF
TGTGCCAGCAGCTTAGGAACGGGTAGGGGCTACACCTTC
>TRBV28|NA|TRBJ1-2|NA
CASSPPDRPNYGYTF
TGTGCCAGCAGTCCCCCTGACAGGCCTAACTATGGCTACACCTTC
>TRBV5-1|NA|TRBJ2-3|NA
CASSLALAASDTQYF
TGCGCCAGCAGCTTGGCACTAGCAGCTTCAGATACGCAGTATTTT
>TRBV6-6|NA|TRBJ2-3|TRBD2
CASSYLPSGEQYF
TGTGCCAGCAGTTACCTGCCTAGCGGGGAACAGTATTTT
>TRBV5-3|NA|TRBJ2-1|NA
CARSLGRGEQFF
TGTGCCAGAAGCTTGGGTAGAGGTGAGCAGTTCTTC
>TRBV4-1|NA|TRBJ1-3|NA
CASSQSSRGFSGNTIYF
TGCGCCAGCAGCCAAAGTTCCAGGGGCTTCTCTGGAAACACCATATATTTT
>TRBV6-1|NA|TRBJ2-3|NA
CASSALPQGGGTDTQYF
TGTGCCAGCAGTGCACTCCCCCAGGGGGGAGGCACAGATACGCAGTATTTT
>TRBV7-8|NA|TRBJ2-7|NA
CASSLGVPTYEQYF
TGTGCCAGCAGCTTAGGCGTCCCTACCTACGAGCAGTACTTC
>TRBV19|once|TRBJ1-1|NA
CASRAQVNTEAFF
TGTGCCAGTAGGGCTCAGGTGAACACTGAAGCTTTCTTT
>TRBV6-5|NA|TRBJ2-5|TRBD2
CASKTAAGAQETQYF
TGTGCCAGCAAAACCGCAGCGGGAGCGCAAGAGACCCAGTACTTC
>TRBV28|NA|TRBJ2-2|TRBD2
CASSLGLAGGPTGELFF
TGTGCCAGCAGTTTGGGTCTAGCGGGAGGTCCCACCGGGGAGCTGTTTTTT
>TRBV6-6|once|TRBJ2-7|TRBD1
CASSLKLQGTAYEQYF
TGTGCCAGCAGTTTAAAACTACAGGGGACAGCCTACGAGCAGTACTTC
>TRBV5-1|NA|TRBJ1-1|NA
CASSLSRGNTEAFF
TGCGCCAGCAGCTTGTCTAGGGGGAACACTGAAGCTTTCTTT
>TRBV7-8|NA|TRBJ2-3|NA
CASRLVEYADTQYF
TGTGCCAGCCGCCTCGTGGAGTATGCAGATACGCAGTATTTT
>TRBV27|NA|TRBJ1-5|NA
CASRRTANQPQHF
TGTGCCAGCAGGCGGACAGCGAATCAGCCCCAGCATTTT
>TRBV28|NA|TRBJ1-4|TRBD1
CASSPGDRGEKLFF
TGTGCCAGCAGTCCCGGGGACAGGGGTGAAAAACTGTTTTTT
>TRBV18|NA|TRBJ2-1|NA
CASSPSEGNEQFF
TGTGCCAGCTCACCATCGGAGGGGAATGAGCAGTTCTTC
>TRBV4-1|NA|TRBJ1-6|NA
CASSQGGPNSPLHF
TGCGCCAGCAGCCAAGGAGGGCCCAATTCACCCCTCCACTTT